This T cell receptor (beta chain) was identified in a study of blood T cell repertoires in COVID-19. Study-level background: Spain, Italy and the United States supplied samples that represented acute and convalescent COVID-19. Sources were T cells, B-cell-depleted T cells, or PBMCs; the material itself was cDNA or gDNA.

V was cut by 0 bases and J by 2 bases, with 5 bases left in between. CDR1 is MNHEY and CDR2 is SVGEGT in the germline V gene. This CDR3 is 14 amino acids long. Source study methods: Cell counts per sample came from amplifying reference gene primers. Sequenced by immunoSEQ multiplex PCR; TCRdb stores in-frame clones only, minus some. V and J calls plus clone size are reproduced from that table; the DNA served to infer D and trimming. The repertoire has 200,000 to 250,000 clones, roughly 84% of them found once; the top ten carry about 7.4%. The sample comprised peripheral blood. This receptor was taken from a woman aged 50 to 60 with acute or convalescent COVID-19. This chain connects TRBV6-2 or TRBV6-3 to TRBJ1-5; D gene unclear. CDR3 loop: CASSYSPGNQPQHF. The CDR3 DNA reads as TGTGCCAGCAGTTACTCACCAGGCAATCAGCCCCAGCATTTT.